This T cell receptor (beta chain) was sequenced for a study of cytomegalovirus exposure and HLA in healthy donors. Sequencing was performed with immunoSEQ multiplex PCR; in TCRdb, only in-frame clones are kept and a portion is missing. The profile covers 200,000 to 250,000 clones, with 80% to 90% appearing a single time and about 2% taken by the ten largest. The germline V gene encodes CDR1 ENHRY and CDR2 SYGVKD. This CDR3 is built from 16 residues. The V segment lost 3 bases and the J segment 2 bases; nucleotides outside the gene matches: 10. The sequencing sample was made of PBMCs. The chain combines TRBV10-3 with TRBJ2-7, with 7 bases lining up with TRBD1. The clonotype originates from a woman younger than 30 in good health and CMV-seropositive. CDR3 region: CAISEGGSEGPYEQYF. The DNA of the CDR3 is TGTGCCATCAGTGAAGGGGGCAGCGAGGGTCCCTACGAGCAGTACTTC.